This TCR beta chain was sequenced in a study of breast tumors, draining lymph nodes, adjacent tissues (dated by TCRdb to between 2015 and 2016). Study-level background: TCR beta repertoires were compared across tumor, adjacent nontumor tissue and axillary lymph nodes obtained from breast cancer patients. The study was designed to assess the relationships and possible T-cell exchange between tumor, surrounding tissue and draining lymph node repertoires in human breast cancer. The investigation overall reported the following: Tumor T-cell repertoires showed less diversity than lymph node repertoires and more diversity than nontumor tissue repertoires, and tumor T-cell repertoires showed preferential V and J gene usage. The similarity between tumor and nontumor tissue repertoires was significantly greater in luminal-like breast cancer than in basal-like breast cancer. The conclusion that tumor T cells originate in lymph nodes was presented as consistent with a hypothesis rather than as directly demonstrated. The data were considered consistent with the idea that most tumor T cells come from the lymph node and then expand in tumor tissue.

Lymph node samples came from the axillary draining lymph nodes of breast cancer patients. The sample was run on an Illumina HiSeq 2000. TCR beta chain libraries were generated by multiplex PCR amplification. High-throughput sequencing was used to analyze the amplified TCR beta chain products. Using fastp at Q25 and MiXCR, TCRdb reprocessed the public reads and kept productive beta chains. Identical CDR3 protein sequences are pooled into one entry, listed with their most common genes and DNA. The sample records a few hundred thousand distinct CDR3 sequences, approximately 36% of which are singletons. The ten largest clones represent over 3.5% of the sample. The germline ends are 10 bases apart after V is trimmed by 1 base and J by 3 bases. The germline V gene gives CDR1 as SGHTA and CDR2 as FQGNSA. Its CDR3 holds 14 amino acids, cysteine through phenylalanine. Only the CDR3 part of the read is kept: 42 bases, read in frame from the first base.

This clonotype was counted many times. Its antigen is currently not known. The sample holds no much larger clone one base away, and base qualities are not on file. The sequence was collected from a female donor with breast cancer. Some clones in this sample may be carry-over from other donors' samples. Sequences were obtained from axillary lymph node tissue. The V and J genes are TRBV7-2 and TRBJ2-7; the D gene is unclear. The CDR3 has the sequence CASSLGVAYYEQYF. The nucleotide sequence reads TGTGCCAGCAGCTTAGGTGTCGCTTACTACGAGCAGTACTTC.